A single sample gave rise to the 18 T cell receptor beta chains below, sequenced in a study of shared clonotypes between healthy human individuals. Repertoires were generated with immunoSEQ multiplex PCR, while TCRdb's copy carries only in-frame clones and drops some. The sample carries about 670,000 clones, around 72% recorded once. Specimen: memory CD4+ T cells sorted from blood. The subset was: CD45RA-negative fraction. These receptors all stem from a woman aged 25 to 45 in good health.

The chain combines TRBV11-2 with TRBJ2-7, with 7 nucleotides matching TRBD2. The CDR3 length is 14 residues. CDR1 and CDR2 (germline): SGHAT, FQNNGV. Trimming took 1 base from V and 9 from J; bases not matched to a gene: 9. The CDR3 DNA reads TGTGCCAGCAGCTTAGGACTAGCCCAGTGGGTGCAGTACTTC. Its protein product is CASSLGLAQWVQYF.

This clone was seen a handful of times. The chain combines TRBV5-1 with TRBJ2-1, with D possibly matching TRBD2 (6 bases). CDR1 SGHRS and CDR2 YFSETQ come from the germline V gene. Trimming removed 3 bases from V and 10 bases from J, with 14 bases in between. The CDR3 spans 13 residues. In DNA form, the CDR3 reads TGCGCCAGCAGCTCCGAGGGAGGTGAGGAGCAGTTCTTC. Its protein product is CASSSEGGEEQFF. Full variable domain (missing parts from reference TRBV5-1 and TRBJ2-1): KAGVTQTPRYLIKTRGQQVTLSCSPISGHRSVSWYQQTPGQGLQFLFEYFSETQRNKGNFPGRFSGRQFSNSRSEMNVSTLELGDSALYLCASSSEGGEEQFFGPGTRLTVL.

As regards this clone: Different DNA sequences within this sample yield the same CDR3. This chain uses TRBV7-9 with TRBJ1-5; D unresolved. Germline CDR1 is SEHNR and CDR2 is FQNEAQ (reference sequence). CDR3 length equals 13 residues. The germline V and J ends were trimmed by 1 base and 4 bases, with 5 bases remaining between them. The CDR3: CASSLDPNQPQHF. CDR3 coding DNA: TGTGCCAGCAGCTTAGACCCGAATCAGCCCCAGCATTTT.

The chain carries TRBV19 and TRBJ1-1, with 9 bases that match TRBD1. The germline V gene encodes CDR1 LNHDA and CDR2 SQIVND (reference sequence). The CDR3 totals 14 residues. V was clipped by 10 bases and J by 4 bases; unmatched bases: 10. CDR3 sequence (DNA): TGTGCCATCAGGACAGGGGAGGGTGCCACTGAAGCTTTCTTT. Its protein is CAIRTGEGATEAFF. Complete variable domain (other parts from reference TRBV19 and TRBJ1-1): DGGITQSPKYLFRKEGQNVTLSCEQNLNHDAMYWYRQDPGQGLRLIYYSQIVNDFQKGDIAEGYSVSREKKESFPLTVTSAQKNPTAFYLCAIRTGEGATEAFFGQGTRLTVV.

This clone was seen repeatedly, ten times or more. V is TRBV6-6 and J is TRBJ2-7, with TRBD2 identical over 10 bases. The junction had 2 bases not matched to a gene; V was cut back by 2 bases and J by 4 bases. The CDR3 totals 14 residues. The germline V gene has CDR1 MNHNY and CDR2 SVGAGI (reference sequence). CDR3 in DNA: TGTGCCAGCAGTTACGCTAGCGGGAGTTACGAGCAGTACTTC. This translates into CASSYASGSYEQYF.

The V gene is TRBV19, the J gene TRBJ1-2; 11 positions agree with TRBD1. Germline V gives CDR1 LNHDA, CDR2 SQIVND (reference sequence). Losses at the gene ends were 1 base for V and 8 bases for J; bases not matched to a gene: 3. The CDR3 is 14 amino acids. This CDR3 reads CASSIGTGGVGYTF. CDR3 DNA sequence: TGTGCCAGTAGTATAGGGACAGGGGGCGTCGGCTACACCTTC.

Only a few counts were recorded for this clone. This chain connects TRBV19 to TRBJ1-1; no reliable D call. Germline V gene data show CDR1 as LNHDA and CDR2 as SQIVND (reference sequence). This CDR3 is built from 14 residues. V lost 9 bases and J 0 bases, leaving 14 bases between the germline ends. Written as DNA, the CDR3 is TGTGCCAGGAGACACCAAAGAATGAACACTGAAGCTTTCTTT. Its translation: CARRHQRMNTEAFF.

CDR3 amino acids: CASSRSGGTKNTEAFF. The CDR3 region has the DNA TGTGCCAGCTCACGCTCGGGGGGGACTAAGAACACTGAAGCTTTCTTT. The chain recombines TRBV18 with TRBJ1-1; D is perhaps TRBD1 (5 bases). The V end was cut by 4 bases, the J end by 1 base, with 16 bases between. Germline V gene data show CDR1 as KGHSH and CDR2 as LQKENI. This CDR3 region has 16 residues.

J is TRBJ2-3 and V is TRBV28, with 10 bases lining up with TRBD1. Trimming took 8 bases from V and 8 from J; bases not matched to a gene: 7. Germline V gene data show CDR1 as MDHEN and CDR2 as SYDVKM. The CDR3 is 13 amino acids. For the CDR3, the DNA is TGTGCCAGCGCCGAAAGGACAGGGGGTACGCAGTATTTT. Translation: CASAERTGGTQYF.

This clone was found a few times. For the CDR3, the DNA is TGCAGCGGCTACGACTCTGGAAATGAAAAACTGTTTTTT. Amino acids: CSGYDSGNEKLFF. V usage is TRBV29-1 and J usage is TRBJ1-4; D is unresolved. CDR3 size: 13 residues. Per germline, CDR1 SQVTM and CDR2 ANQGSEA. Trimming took 7 bases from V and 5 from J, leaving 14 bases between them. The full variable domain, completed using reference TRBV29-1 and TRBJ1-4, is SAVISQKPSRDICQRGTSLTIQCQVDSQVTMMFWYRQQPGQSLTLIATANQGSEATYESGFVIDKFPISRPNLTFSTLTVSNMSPEDSSIYLCSGYDSGNEKLFFGSGTQLSVL.

The chain joins TRBV18 to TRBJ1-2; 11 positions agree with TRBD1. The CDR3 totals 16 residues. Germline V lookup: CDR1 KGHSH, CDR2 LQKENI. J was trimmed by 7 bases and V by 0 bases; bases with no gene match: 7. The CDR3 DNA reads as TGTGCCAGCTCACCACCGTCGGGACAGGGGGACGTTGGCTACACCTTC. Residues: CASSPPSGQGDVGYTF.

This chain connects TRBV30 to TRBJ1-2; D unclear. Germline CDR1 and CDR2: GTSNPN and SVGIG (reference sequence). The CDR3 runs 15 residues. The V and J ends lost 2 bases and 2 bases respectively, with 15 bases between them. In nucleotides, the CDR3 is TGTGCCTGGAGTCCCCGGAGTATAAAAAACTATGGCTACACCTTC. It translates to CAWSPRSIKNYGYTF.

This rearrangement joins TRBV27 to TRBJ2-1; 10 bases agree with TRBD2. Germline V CDR1 and CDR2: MNHEY, SMNVEV (reference sequence). The length of the CDR3 is 18 residues. J gave up 5 bases and V 4 bases, and 14 bases lay outside the gene matches. CDR3 bases: TGTGCCAGCAGTTACCGTTACCGAGGACTAGCGGAGAACAATGAGCAGTTCTTC. It is translated as CASSYRYRGLAENNEQFF.

This clone came up many times. The V and J genes are TRBV5-4 and TRBJ1-6; D ambiguous. Trimming took off 0 bases at V and 7 bases at J, with 14 bases between the two ends. The CDR3 has 16 amino acids. Germline loops: CDR1 SGHNT, CDR2 YYREEE (reference sequence). The CDR3 region is CASSLDGRGWNSPLHF. DNA for the CDR3: TGTGCCAGCAGCTTGGACGGCCGAGGGTGGAATTCACCCCTCCACTTT.

In this sample, this clone turned up a few times. Other DNA sequences from this sample encode an identical CDR3 as well. The chain joins TRBV29-1 to TRBJ2-3; 10 bases line up with TRBD2. The V gene end was trimmed by 6 bases and the J gene end by 0 bases; junction bases not matched to a gene: 0. The CDR3 is made up of 13 amino acids. Germline V gene data show CDR1 as SQVTM and CDR2 as ANQGSEA. CDR3 nucleotide sequence: TGCAGCGTGACTAGCGGGAGCACAGATACGCAGTATTTT. Its translation is CSVTSGSTDTQYF.

The chain couples TRBV6-6 to TRBJ1-4; TRBD1 is a possible D gene (6 bases). Trimming stripped 5 bases from V and 3 bases from J, with 13 bases between. Germline CDR1 reads MNHNY; CDR2 reads SVGAGI (reference sequence). The CDR3 has 15 amino acids. The CDR3 sequence: CASSPQGLANEKLFF. In nucleotides, the CDR3 is TGTGCCAGCAGTCCCCAGGGGTTAGCTAATGAAAAACTGTTTTTT.

The chain is built from TRBV29-1 and TRBJ2-5; 9 positions match TRBD1. The end of the DNA aligns better with TRBJ2-7, so the J call may be wrong. This CDR3 region has 14 residues. Germline V gene data show CDR1 as SQVTM and CDR2 as ANQGSEA. In DNA form, the CDR3 reads TGCAGCGCCGTACGAGGGACAGGGTCCAACGAGCAGTACTTC. Protein sequence: CSAVRGTGSNEQYF.

This chain links TRBV11-2 with TRBJ2-7, with 7 bases fitting TRBD2. The trim removed 3 bases at V and 2 bases at J, leaving 7 bases unmatched. CDR1 and CDR2 (germline): SGHAT, FQNNGV. The CDR3 contains 15 residues. The CDR3 DNA sequence: TGTGCCAGCAGCTTGCTAGCGGAGGGCCCCTACGAGCAGTACTTC. Translating it yields CASSLLAEGPYEQYF.